One T cell receptor beta chain is described in this entry. Its antigen is still unknown. Measured with immunoSEQ multiplex PCR; TCRdb has only the in-frame clones, and not every one. The sample has 250,000 to 300,000 clones, 65% to 90% seen once. Germline V gives CDR1 LNHNV, CDR2 YYDKDF (reference sequence). V lost 3 bases, J lost 4 bases, and 18 bases lay in between. The CDR3 length is 16 residues. The sample belongs to a study of cytomegalovirus exposure and HLA in healthy donors. General observations from the study: The authors listed approximately 160 TCR beta chains as cytomegalovirus-associated. Usually a TCR sequence was rare, but some public TCRs were found in many donors.

V is TRBV15 and J is TRBJ1-2, with D unresolved. The sequence came from a woman younger than 35 in good health and CMV-seronegative. The sequencing input was PBMCs. The CDR3 is CATSSDAELDRYGYTF. The DNA for the CDR3 is TGTGCCACCAGCAGTGACGCGGAGCTGGATCGCTATGGCTACACCTTC.